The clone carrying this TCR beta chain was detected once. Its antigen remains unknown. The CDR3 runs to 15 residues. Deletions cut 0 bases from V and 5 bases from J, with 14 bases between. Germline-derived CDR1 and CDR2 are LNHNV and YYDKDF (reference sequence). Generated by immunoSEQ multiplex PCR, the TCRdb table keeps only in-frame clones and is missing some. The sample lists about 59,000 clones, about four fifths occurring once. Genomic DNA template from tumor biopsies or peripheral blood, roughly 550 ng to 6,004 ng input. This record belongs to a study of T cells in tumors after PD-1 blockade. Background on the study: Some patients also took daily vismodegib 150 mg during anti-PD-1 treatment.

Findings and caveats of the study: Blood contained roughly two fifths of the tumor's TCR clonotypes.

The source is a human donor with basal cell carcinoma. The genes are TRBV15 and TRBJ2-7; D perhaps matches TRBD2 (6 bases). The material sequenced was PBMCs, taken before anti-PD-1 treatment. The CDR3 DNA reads TGTGCCACCAGCAGAGAATTCGGGACTTCCAACGAGCAGTACTTC. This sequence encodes CATSREFGTSNEQYF.